These T cell receptor beta chains were read from a single sample in a study of shared clonotypes between healthy human individuals. Produced via immunoSEQ multiplex PCR; TCRdb's table is partial and in-frame only. The sample has 2 million to 2.5 million clones; over 90% are singletons. Material for sequencing was naive CD4+ T cells from PBMCs. The origin of the receptors is a man younger than 30 in good health. Some clones in this sample may be carry-over from other donors' samples. Each CDR3 is given with its conserved first and last residue. D genes are given only for firm matches. The listing skips clone size in some rows; elsewhere it reads once, few, many or a size class.

TRBV6-1	TRBJ1-5	.	.	16	TGTGCCAGCAGTGAAAGGCGGGTTAATAGCAATCAGCCCCAGCATTTT	CASSERRVNSNQPQHF
TRBV11-2	TRBJ1-2	.	.	13	TGTGCCAGCAGCTTCCGGGATAGCTATGGCTACACCTTC	CASSFRDSYGYTF
TRBV6-1	TRBJ2-1	.	.	18	TGTGCCAGCAGTGAAGAGGCCAGGGGGGCAGGGTCCTACAATGAGCAGTTCTTC	CASSEEARGAGSYNEQFF
TRBV9	TRBJ1-1	.	once	15	TGTGCCAGCAGCCCTAGGGTGGATCCGAACACTGAAGCTTTCTTT	CASSPRVDPNTEAFF
TRBV28	TRBJ1-4	TRBD1	.	15	TGTGCCAGCAGTCACAGGGGTGCAACTAATGAAAAACTGTTTTTT	CASSHRGATNEKLFF
TRBV6-1	TRBJ1-2	.	.	14	TGTGCCAGCAGTGAAGGTAGAGGGTTCTATGGCTACACCTTC	CASSEGRGFYGYTF
TRBV29-1	TRBJ2-1	.	.	12	TGCAGCGACCGGTCCTCGGGTGGGGAGCAGTTCTTC	CSDRSSGGEQFF
TRBV9	TRBJ1-4	TRBD1	few	15	TGTGCCAGCAGCGAGACGACAGGGGGAAGGGAAAAACTGTTTTTT	CASSETTGGREKLFF
TRBV7-9	TRBJ2-7	.	.	12	TGTGCCAGCAGCTTGGGGGTCTACGAGCAGTACTTC	CASSLGVYEQYF
TRBV28	TRBJ2-1	TRBD2	.	15	TGTGCCAGCAGTTCCACTAGCGGGAGGCGGAGTGTGCAGTTCTTC	CASSSTSGRRSVQFF
TRBV9	TRBJ1-1	.	.	16	TGTGCCAGCAGCCCCCGCGGGAGGAACATGAACACTGAAGCTTTCTTT	CASSPRGRNMNTEAFF
TRBV13	TRBJ1-2	.	.	13	TGTGCCAGCAGCCCCCGGGGCTACTATGGCTACACCTTC	CASSPRGYYGYTF
TRBV5-1	TRBJ2-2	TRBD2	.	17	TGCGCCAGCAGCTTCCTTGGGGCGGGAGCATTCACCGGGGAGCTGTTTTTT	CASSFLGAGAFTGELFF
TRBV9	TRBJ1-1	TRBD1	.	17	TGTGCCAGCAGCCCTCGGGAGAGGGGGCCTATGGACACTGAAGCTTTCTTT	CASSPRERGPMDTEAFF
TRBV18	TRBJ2-7	TRBD1	once	17	TGTGCCAGCTCACCACAAGGGGACAGGAGAGACTCCTACGAGCAGTACTTC	CASSPQGDRRDSYEQYF
TRBV2	TRBJ1-5	.	.	15	TGTGCCAGCACCGGAGGGCAGTCTAGCAATCAGCCCCAGCATTTT	CASTGGQSSNQPQHF
TRBV9	TRBJ1-2	TRBD1	.	16	TGTGCCAGCAGCCAAATAGGAGGGGGCAGGTTCTATGGCTACACCTTC	CASSQIGGGRFYGYTF
TRBV28	TRBJ2-1	TRBD2	.	18	TGTGCCAGCAGCCCGATCGCGCCGTGGCTAGCGGGAGTCAATGAGCAGTTCTTC	CASSPIAPWLAGVNEQFF
TRBV27	TRBJ1-1	TRBD1	.	12	TGTGCCAGCAGGGGACAGGGCCGCGAAGCTTTCTTT	CASRGQGREAFF
TRBV2	TRBJ1-1	.	.	13	TGTGCCAGCAGTGGGGACATAAGATATGAAGCTTTCTTT	CASSGDIRYEAFF
TRBV11-1	TRBJ2-7	TRBD1	.	14	TGTGCCAGCAGCCCGGGACAGGGAGAGTACGAGCAGTACTTC	CASSPGQGEYEQYF
TRBV2	TRBJ1-5	.	few	14	TGTGCCAGCAGTGCGGAATATAGCAATCAGCCCCAGCATTTT	CASSAEYSNQPQHF
TRBV7-3	TRBJ2-2	TRBD1	.	16	TGTGCCAGCAGCTCCCCGGGACAGCGGCCGACCGGGGAGCTGTTTTTT	CASSSPGQRPTGELFF
TRBV5-1	TRBJ2-5	.	few	11	TGCGCCAGCAGCTTGGTTGAGACCCAGTACTTC	CASSLVETQYF
TRBV6-5	TRBJ1-5	TRBD1	.	14	TGTGCCAGCAGCCCAGACAGGGCAAATCAGCCCCAGCATTTT	CASSPDRANQPQHF
TRBV28	TRBJ1-4	.	once	12	TGTGCCAGCAGTCTGATGCGGGAAAAACTGTTTTTT	CASSLMREKLFF
TRBV2	TRBJ2-1	TRBD2	.	15	TGTGCCAGCAGTGAAGGACTAGCGGGTTACAATGAGCAGTTCTTC	CASSEGLAGYNEQFF